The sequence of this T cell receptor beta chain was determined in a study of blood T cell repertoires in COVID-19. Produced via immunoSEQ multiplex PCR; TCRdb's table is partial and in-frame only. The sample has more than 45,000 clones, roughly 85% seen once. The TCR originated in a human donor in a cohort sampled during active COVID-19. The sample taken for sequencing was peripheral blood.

The CDR3 nucleotides read TGTGCCAGCAGTAGGACTAGCGACTACAATGAGCAGTTCTTC. Its protein is CASSRTSDYNEQFF. This chain connects TRBV7-3 to TRBJ2-1; the match to TRBD2 covers 9 bases. CDR1 is SGHTA, CDR2 FQGTGA, per germline. Germline trimming cut 6 bases from V and 3 bases from J; bases unmatched to any gene: 3. This CDR3 has 14 amino acids.